This T cell receptor (beta chain) was sequenced during a study of Graves' ophthalmopathy and Graves' hyperthyroidism. On the study more broadly: Ahead of any treatment, peripheral blood was obtained at the initial diagnosis.

Notes on the study in general: Blood was where most expanded thyroid clonotypes above 0.001 frequency also turned up.

This clonotype was recorded at least ten times. Its antigen remains unknown. Transcripts of RNA were the source for amplifying TCR beta CDR3 regions. First-round RT-PCR with HTBI primers preceded a second-round multiplex PCR. From the multiplex PCR reads, TCRdb called clonotypes with MiXCR, one entry per CDR3 protein. This sample has 620,000 or so distinct CDR3 sequences, with approximately 22% found just once. Trimming removed 6 bases from V and 9 bases from J; junction bases left unmatched: 9. This CDR3 spans 15 amino acids. J is TRBJ1-6 and V is TRBV12-3 or TRBV12-4; TRBD1 matches 9 bases. The specimen sequenced was peripheral blood. The clonotype originates from a woman under 30 with stable Graves' hyperthyroidism. Some clones in this sample may be carry-over from other donors' samples. The CDR3 DNA reads TGTGCCAGCAGCTGGGGACAGGGAGTCGCTTCACCCCTCCACTTT. Amino acid sequence: CASSWGQGVASPLHF.